This entry lists 10 T cell receptor beta chains sequenced from one sample in a study of T-cell memory formation after mild COVID-19. TCRdb passed the 5' RACE reads through MiXCR, listing each CDR3 protein once. Among 350,000 to 400,000 distinct CDR3 sequences listed, around an eighth were seen once. Sequenced: PBMCs or a T cell subset sorted from them (not recorded which). All receptors come from a man between 18 and 35 years old who had mild COVID-19 (a few samples of this study predate the infection). Cell type and time point are not known.

V gene TRBV24-1 combines with J gene TRBJ1-3, with TRBD1 as a possible D gene (5 bases). This CDR3 contains 16 residues. Trimming cost V 3 bases and J 4 bases, with 15 bases left between them. The germline V gene encodes CDR1 KGHDR and CDR2 SFDVKD. CDR3 nucleotide sequence: TGTGCCACCAGTGATCCTCCTGGGACTGGCGGAAACACCATATATTTT. As protein: CATSDPPGTGGNTIYF.

V is TRBV20-1 and J is TRBJ2-1; D ambiguous. CDR3 length: 15 residues. Germline CDR1 and CDR2: DFQATT and SNEGSKA (reference sequence). Trimming stripped 0 bases from V and 6 bases from J, with 15 bases between. In nucleotides, the CDR3 is TGCAGTGCTAGAGATTGGGCTAGAGCGACCAATGAGCAGTTCTTC. Protein product: CSARDWARATNEQFF.

This clonotype was observed at least ten times. The chain combines TRBV5-1 with TRBJ1-2, with TRBD1 matching over 9 bases. This CDR3 contains 13 residues. Losses at the gene ends were 2 bases for V and 5 bases for J; bases not matched to a gene: 1. Per the germline V gene, CDR1 is SGHRS and CDR2 is YFSETQ. The CDR3 here is CASSFGQGYGYTF. CDR3 coding DNA: TGCGCCAGCAGCTTCGGACAGGGGTATGGCTACACCTTC.

The J gene is TRBJ1-2, the V gene TRBV18; D not resolved. CDR3 length: 13 residues. CDR1 KGHSH and CDR2 LQKENI come from the germline V gene. V dropped 0 bases and J dropped 3 bases, with 5 bases sitting between them. CDR3 DNA: TGTGCCAGCTCACCACCCGGGGACTATGGCTACACCTTC. The encoded protein is CASSPPGDYGYTF.

This clonotype was observed a single time. CDR3 sequence reads: CASSHRLAGGPYNEQFF. The CDR3 region has the DNA TGTGCCAGCAGCCACAGACTAGCGGGGGGCCCATACAATGAGCAGTTCTTC. The J gene is TRBJ2-1, the V gene TRBV3-1; the match to TRBD2 covers 13 bases. There are 17 residues in the CDR3. CDR1 LGHDT and CDR2 YNNKEL come from the germline V gene (reference sequence). The trim removed 3 bases at V and 4 bases at J, leaving 6 bases unmatched.

This clonotype was seen more than once but under ten times. V and J are TRBV5-1 and TRBJ2-5; perhaps TRBD1 as D (6 bases). The V end lost 4 bases, the J end lost 7 bases, and 17 bases lay between the germline ends. There are 14 residues in the CDR3. Germline-derived CDR1 and CDR2 are SGHRS and YFSETQ. CDR3: CASSPGQPTGTQYF. CDR3 DNA: TGCGCCAGCAGCCCCGGACAGCCAACGGGGACCCAGTACTTC.

The chain couples TRBV7-9 to TRBJ2-3, with 7 bases identical to TRBD2. The CDR3 runs to 16 residues. The junction had 11 bases not matched to a gene; V was cut back by 6 bases and J by 2 bases. Per germline, CDR1 SEHNR and CDR2 FQNEAQ (reference sequence). The chain's CDR3 is CASSEAGLAVTDTQYF. CDR3 DNA: TGTGCCAGCAGTGAAGCTGGGCTAGCGGTCACAGATACGCAGTATTTT.

This clonotype was seen a few times. The chain joins TRBV4-3 to TRBJ2-7, with no clear D. With 4 bases removed from V and 4 bases from J, the gap between germline ends came to 17 bases. Germline V CDR1 and CDR2: LGHNA, YSLEER. The CDR3 spans 15 residues. CDR3 nucleotide sequence: TGCGCCAGCAGCCCTGCCCCCAGAGCTGGTTACGAGCAGTACTTC. This translates into CASSPAPRAGYEQYF.

This clonotype has a count of ten or more. The chain has TRBV4-3 and TRBJ2-5; D may be TRBD1 or TRBD2 (6 bases each). Trimming removed 1 base at V and 1 base at J, with 19 bases between. The CDR3 consists of 18 residues. Germline V gives CDR1 LGHNA, CDR2 YSLEER. The CDR3 coding sequence is TGCGCCAGCAGCCAAGGGCTCCCGGGGGCTCCCTTCCAAGAGACCCAGTACTTC. Translation: CASSQGLPGAPFQETQYF.

The V and J genes are TRBV20-1 and TRBJ1-6; 11 nucleotides agree with TRBD1. Trimming cost V 5 bases and J 14 bases; bases outside gene matches: 11. Germline V gene data show CDR1 as DFQATT and CDR2 as SNEGSKA (reference sequence). This CDR3 has 14 residues. The CDR3 spells CSAPTGTGGLTLHF. The CDR3, as DNA: TGCAGTGCTCCGACCGGGACAGGGGGATTGACCCTCCACTTT.